This T cell receptor beta chain is from a study of T cell repertoires in cytomegalovirus infection. Study details: It can be stated that public TCR beta signatures indicated CMV infection as well as a matching HLA type.

This CDR3 region has 14 residues. The V and J ends lost 1 base and 3 bases respectively, with 10 bases between them. Looked up from germline, CDR1 is SEHNR and CDR2 is FQNEAQ (reference sequence). A single record per CDR3 protein comes from TCRdb applying MiXCR to the reads. The table has around 450,000 distinct CDR3 sequences, approximately 30% seen once. Source material: PBMCs. The V and J genes are TRBV7-9 and TRBJ2-7, with D possibly called TRBD1 or TRBD2 (5 bases each). This receptor was taken from a human donor in good health (CMV status not recorded). Some clones in this sample may be carry-over from other donors' samples. CDR3 sequence reads: CASSLGGTGYEQYF. As DNA, the CDR3 is TGTGCCAGCAGCTTAGGGGGGACCGGCTACGAGCAGTACTTC.